A selection of T cell receptor beta chains follows, all from one sample in a study of T cells and Merkel cell carcinoma outcomes. Using immunoSEQ multiplex PCR, the repertoire was profiled, and TCRdb retains in-frame clones only, with some absent. The sample has around 15,000 clones, 80% to 90% seen once. Sequencing was carried out using tumor tissue from Merkel cell carcinoma. The receptor set was obtained from a human donor with Merkel cell carcinoma. Each CDR3 is given with its conserved first and last residue. D genes are given only for firm matches. Clone size is given for some rows only: seen once, a few or many times, or a class if the clone is expanded.

>TRBV28|NA|NA|TRBJ2-2
CASSLLDLGGELFF
TGTGCCAGCAGTTTATTAGATTTGGGCGGAGAGCTGTTTTTT
>TRBV14|NA|NA|TRBJ2-7
CASSQGTGPYEQYF
TGTGCCAGCAGCCAAGGCACGGGCCCCTACGAGCAGTACTTC
>TRBV10-3|NA|few|TRBJ2-3
CAISSSSTATDTQYF
TGTGCCATCAGCTCTTCCAGTACTGCCACAGATACGCAGTATTTT
>TRBV19|NA|few|TRBJ1-1
CASTWTAGVSEAFF
TGTGCCAGTACCTGGACGGCCGGGGTGTCTGAAGCTTTCTTT
>TRBV28|TRBD1|NA|TRBJ2-2
CASSSTGLELFF
TGTGCCAGCAGTTCGACAGGGTTGGAGCTGTTTTTT
>TRBV4-1|NA|NA|TRBJ2-3
CASSRVAGQADTQYF
TGCGCCAGCAGCCGGGTGGCGGGACAAGCAGATACGCAGTATTTT
>TRBV28|NA|NA|TRBJ2-7
CASSLGIAYEQYF
TGTGCCAGCAGTTTAGGCATAGCCTACGAGCAGTACTTC
>TRBV15|NA|NA|TRBJ1-2
CATSRGGNADYGYTF
TGTGCCACCAGCAGAGGTGGTAACGCAGACTATGGCTACACCTTC
>TRBV9|TRBD1|NA|TRBJ1-1
CASSGTGRRTEAFF
TGTGCCAGCAGCGGGACAGGAAGACGTACTGAAGCTTTCTTT
>TRBV2|NA|NA|TRBJ2-7
CASSGLFSHEQYF
TGTGCCAGCAGTGGACTCTTCTCTCACGAGCAGTACTTC
>TRBV4-1|TRBD1|NA|TRBJ1-2
CASSQVPGTANYGYTF
TGCGCCAGCAGCCAAGTCCCCGGGACAGCCAACTATGGCTACACCTTC
>TRBV7-2|TRBD1|NA|TRBJ2-5
CASSLVGQGGETQYF
TGTGCCAGCAGCTTGGTCGGACAGGGAGGAGAGACCCAGTACTTC
>TRBV27|TRBD1|few|TRBJ2-6
CASRLQGATSGANVLTF
TGTGCCAGCAGATTACAGGGGGCGACCTCTGGGGCCAACGTCCTGACTTTC
>TRBV27|NA|NA|TRBJ1-5
CASSLPQADSNQPQHF
TGTGCCAGCAGCCTTCCCCAGGCAGATAGCAATCAGCCCCAGCATTTT
>TRBV5-1|NA|NA|TRBJ2-7
CASSLDRSSYEQYF
TGCGCCAGCAGCTTGGATAGGAGCTCCTACGAGCAGTACTTC
>TRBV5-4|TRBD1|NA|TRBJ1-1
CASSLGDRVAFF
TGTGCCAGCAGCTTGGGGGACAGGGTCGCTTTCTTT
>TRBV14|NA|NA|TRBJ1-3
CASSATGRTMIDTIYF
TGTGCCAGCAGCGCCACGGGACGGACCATGATAGACACCATATATTTT
>TRBV18|TRBD2|few|TRBJ2-2
CASSPFLTQGFGGRASTGELFF
TGTGCCAGCTCACCATTCCTGACCCAGGGCTTTGGCGGGAGGGCCTCCACCGGGGAGCTGTTTTTT
>TRBV6-1|TRBD2|NA|TRBJ2-5
CASKRAGGQKETQYF
TGTGCCAGTAAGAGGGCGGGGGGCCAGAAAGAGACCCAGTACTTC
>TRBV6-6|TRBD1|once|TRBJ1-1
CASIDRGNTEAFF
TGTGCCAGCATCGACAGGGGGAACACTGAAGCTTTCTTT
>TRBV5-1|TRBD2|NA|TRBJ2-3
CASSLAGLAGTDTQYF
TGCGCCAGCAGCTTGGCCGGACTAGCGGGTACAGATACGCAGTATTTT
>TRBV15|NA|NA|TRBJ2-4
CATSRDRGTQDPKNIQYF
TGTGCCACCAGCAGAGATCGGGGGACTCAGGATCCCAAAAACATTCAGTACTTC
>TRBV27|NA|NA|TRBJ2-5
CASSSTRQETQYF
TGTGCCAGCAGTTCCACAAGGCAAGAGACCCAGTACTTC
>TRBV9|NA|NA|TRBJ1-1
CASSVLASGETEAFF
TGTGCCAGCAGCGTATTGGCCTCGGGGGAGACTGAAGCTTTCTTT
>TRBV5-1|TRBD1|NA|TRBJ2-2
CASSSLILGTGDTGELFF
TGCGCTAGCAGCTCCCTAATCCTCGGGACAGGTGACACCGGGGAGCTGTTTTTT
>TRBV5-1|NA|NA|TRBJ1-4
CASSTREGEKLFF
TGCGCCAGCAGCACCAGGGAGGGTGAAAAACTGTTTTTT
>TRBV7-9|TRBD2|NA|TRBJ2-2
CASSLTSGRGTGELFF
TGTGCCAGCAGCTTGACTAGCGGGAGAGGAACCGGGGAGCTGTTTTTT